The 20 T cell receptor beta chains given below trace back to one sample, sequenced in a study of beta chain features in type 1 diabetes. Study outcomes and limitations: In all four CD4+ subsets, TCRB CDR3 length was significantly, moderately reduced in type 1 diabetes.

The antigens these receptors bind are not known. Expressed TCRB transcripts were sequenced because the entire RNA isolate underwent reverse transcription. TCRdb's table, derived via immunoSEQ multiplex PCR, lists solely in-frame clones and lacks some. The sample lists 300,000 to 400,000 clones, approximately 9.9% occurring once. The sequenced material came from central memory CD4+ T cells from blood. Receptors originate from a man between 25 and 39 years old with type 1 diabetes.

The chain uses TRBV19 and TRBJ2-1; D might be TRBD1 (5 bases). The CDR3 sequence is 16 residues long. V shed 4 bases and J shed 0 bases, with 13 bases lying between them. Germline-derived CDR1 and CDR2 are LNHDA and SQIVND (reference sequence). The CDR3 loop reads CASSRGSNPSYNEQFF. The CDR3, as DNA: TGTGCCAGTAGTAGGGGCTCTAATCCCTCCTACAATGAGCAGTTCTTC.

This clone was seen a handful of times. The chain combines TRBV6-5 with TRBJ1-2; no clear D gene. The germline V and J ends were trimmed by 0 bases and 4 bases, with 12 bases remaining between them. The CDR3 totals 15 residues. Germline V CDR1 and CDR2: MNHEY, SVGAGI. As DNA, the CDR3 is TGTGCCAGCAGTTACTCAACGGGCTCGGGCTATGGCTACACCTTC. Its protein is CASSYSTGSGYGYTF.

This clone has only a few counts. J is TRBJ2-6 and V is TRBV19, with D tentatively TRBD2 (6 bases). This CDR3 has 16 residues. The V gene lost 5 bases and the J gene lost 0 bases, with 11 bases spanning the gap. Germline CDR1 is LNHDA and CDR2 is SQIVND (reference sequence). CDR3 DNA: TGTGCCAGTAGTTCGGACGGGAGCTCTGGGGCCAACGTCCTGACTTTC. It codes for CASSSDGSSGANVLTF.

The rearrangement joins TRBV27 to TRBJ1-5; D is unresolved. V lost 3 bases and J 7 bases, leaving 13 bases between the germline ends. The length of the CDR3 is 14 residues. The germline CDR1 and CDR2 sequences are MNHEY and SMNVEV (reference sequence). CDR3 sequence reads: CASSFSPVGQPQHF. CDR3 in DNA: TGTGCCAGCAGTTTCTCCCCCGTGGGGCAGCCCCAGCATTTT.

The V gene is TRBV2, the J gene TRBJ1-5; a weak D match, TRBD1 (6 bases). Germline V CDR1 and CDR2: SNHLY, FYNNEI. The CDR3 covers 15 residues. Trimming removed 5 bases from V and 0 bases from J, with 11 bases in between. The CDR3 loop reads CASSRNRDSNQPQHF. The CDR3 DNA reads TGTGCCAGCAGTCGCAACAGGGATAGCAATCAGCCCCAGCATTTT.

The chain is built from TRBV7-2 and TRBJ1-2; the D gene is possibly TRBD1 (6 bases). The CDR3 runs to 13 residues. Germline lookup yields CDR1 SGHTA and CDR2 FQGNSA. Trimming removed 5 bases at V and 6 bases at J, with 13 bases between. This CDR3 reads CASSTPDSDGYTF. The CDR3 DNA reads as TGTGCCAGCAGCACCCCGGACAGTGATGGCTACACCTTC.

This clone was seen a few times. The chain links TRBV23-1 to TRBJ1-2; D may be TRBD1 (5 bases). TRBV23-1 is marked as an open reading frame, function uncertain. V was cut by 0 bases and J by 4 bases, with 27 bases left in between. The CDR3 consists of 20 residues. The CDR3 sequence: CASSQSSPTGRLISLYGYTF. The CDR3 coding sequence is TGCGCCAGCAGTCAATCTAGCCCGACGGGACGGCTTATTTCTCTCTATGGCTACACCTTC.

This rearrangement joins TRBV7-2 to TRBJ2-2; the match to TRBD2 covers 10 bases. V gave up 2 bases and J gave up 2 bases; unmatched junction bases: 5. CDR1 and CDR2 from the germline V gene are SGHTA and FQGNSA. The CDR3 runs 17 residues. CDR3 coding DNA: TGTGCCAGCAGCTTAACCTTAGCGGGGGGAAACACCGGGGAGCTGTTTTTT. This gives the protein CASSLTLAGGNTGELFF. Full variable domain (outside the CDR3, taken from reference TRBV7-2 and TRBJ2-2): GAGVSQSPSNKVTEKGKDVELRCDPISGHTALYWYRQSLGQGLEFLIYFQGNSAPDKSGLPSDRFSAERTGGSVSTLTIQRTQQEDSAVYLCASSLTLAGGNTGELFFGEGSRLTVL.

A remark on this clone: This may be a read error: a much more frequent sequence differs by one nucleotide. This sample also contains other DNA sequences that code for the same CDR3. V and J are TRBV11-3 and TRBJ2-5; TRBD2 might be the D (6 bases). Trimming removed 3 bases at V and 5 bases at J, with 7 bases between. Germline-derived CDR1 and CDR2 are SGHNT and YENEEA. CDR3 length: 12 residues. Here the CDR3 DNA reads TGTGCCAGCAGCTTGGAGGGGGAGACCCAGTACTTC. Translation gives CASSLEGETQYF.

The rearrangement uses TRBV30 and TRBJ1-6; the D gene is possibly TRBD1 (5 bases). The CDR3 has 14 amino acids. V lost 4 bases, J lost 10 bases, and 17 bases lay in between. Germline CDR1 is GTSNPN and CDR2 is SVGIG (reference sequence). CDR3 protein: CAWTSSPKGSPLHF. CDR3 nucleotide sequence: TGTGCCTGGACCTCTTCCCCGAAGGGGTCACCCCTCCACTTT.

The gene calls are TRBV4-3 and TRBJ1-2; D remains unclear. The CDR3 has 12 amino acids. V dropped 1 base and J dropped 3 bases, with 3 bases sitting between them. CDR1 is LGHNA, CDR2 YSLEER, per germline. The CDR3, as DNA: TGCGCCAGCAGCCAAGGGGACTATGGCTACACCTTC. Amino acids: CASSQGDYGYTF.

This clone was recorded many times. This sequence joins TRBV7-2 and TRBJ2-5, with D perhaps given as TRBD1 or TRBD2 (5 bases each). V gave up 5 bases and J gave up 8 bases, with 21 bases separating them. CDR1 SGHTA and CDR2 FQGNSA come from the germline V gene. CDR3 length: 15 residues. This CDR3 reads CASSPYSGTAITQYF. CDR3 bases: TGTGCCAGCAGCCCATATTCCGGGACGGCAATTACCCAGTACTTC.

This clone was counted a few times. The same CDR3 can be traced to other DNA sequences in this sample. J is TRBJ2-5 and V is TRBV6-5; no clear D gene. Trimming stripped 0 bases from V and 2 bases from J, with 7 bases between. The CDR3 spans 14 residues. Germline CDR1 MNHEY, CDR2 SVGAGI. CDR3 in DNA: TGTGCCAGCAGTTACTCGGCGGCGCAAGAGACCCAGTACTTC. This translates into CASSYSAAQETQYF.

This clone was seen a few times. The chain joins TRBV5-1 to TRBJ1-1, with no clear D. CDR1 and CDR2 (germline): SGHRS, YFSETQ. CDR3 length: 12 residues. V lost 3 bases and J lost 5, with 8 bases in between. The CDR3 coding sequence is TGCGCCAGCAGCTGGGCGGGTACTGAAGCTTTCTTT. Translation gives CASSWAGTEAFF.

V and J are TRBV29-1 and TRBJ2-3, with 7 bases that match TRBD1. V was pared by 7 bases and J by 3 bases, with 7 bases of the junction left unmatched. Germline loops: CDR1 SQVTM, CDR2 ANQGSEA. The CDR3 loop spans 13 amino acids. The CDR3 DNA follows: TGCAGCGGATGGGGACAGCGGACAGATACGCAGTATTTT. Its protein product is CSGWGQRTDTQYF.

The V call is TRBV4-3, the J call TRBJ1-1; D is undetermined. V lost 0 bases to trimming and J lost 5 bases, with 19 bases between them. The CDR3 runs 17 residues. From germline, CDR1 is LGHNA and CDR2 YSLEER. CDR3 loop: CASSQDWPPWGGTEAFF. Written as DNA, the CDR3 is TGCGCCAGCAGCCAAGATTGGCCACCTTGGGGAGGGACTGAAGCTTTCTTT.

This clone has only a few counts. The V gene is TRBV9, the J gene TRBJ2-7, with D perhaps TRBD1 or TRBD2 (6 bases each). Germline V gives CDR1 SGDLS, CDR2 YYNGEE. This CDR3 contains 14 residues. V was shortened by 0 bases and J by 6 bases, with 13 bases between the two germline ends. The CDR3 nucleotides read TGTGCCAGCAGCGTAGGAGACAGGCGGGGCGAGCAGTACTTC. Translation gives CASSVGDRRGEQYF.

This clone was picked up a small number of times. This chain connects TRBV5-1 to TRBJ2-5, with 7 bases aligning to TRBD1. V lost 0 bases, J lost 2 bases, and 4 bases stayed unmatched. The CDR3 is 15 amino acids. Germline lookup yields CDR1 SGHRS and CDR2 YFSETQ. The CDR3 is CASSLEQGVQETQYF. CDR3 coding DNA: TGCGCCAGCAGCTTGGAGCAGGGGGTTCAAGAGACCCAGTACTTC.

About this clone: Other DNA sequences in the same sample also yield this CDR3. The chain has TRBV18 and TRBJ2-5; TRBD1 matches at 11 bases. The CDR3 sequence is 15 residues long. V gave up 4 bases and J gave up 1 base; unmatched junction bases: 2. The germline V gene encodes CDR1 KGHSH and CDR2 LQKENI. The CDR3 loop is CASSRGTGGQETQYF. The CDR3, as DNA: TGTGCCAGCTCACGTGGGACAGGGGGCCAAGAGACCCAGTACTTC.

The chain combines TRBV21-1 with TRBJ1-1; TRBD1, the D gene given by the table, was not confirmed from the DNA. TRBV21-1 is a known pseudogene. The CDR3 has 19 amino acids. CDR3 nucleotide sequence: TGTGCCAGCAGCAAGCGTTTCCCCCCCGTGGACAGGGGTTTCCCTGAAGCTTTCTTT. This translates into CASSKRFPPVDRGFPEAFF.